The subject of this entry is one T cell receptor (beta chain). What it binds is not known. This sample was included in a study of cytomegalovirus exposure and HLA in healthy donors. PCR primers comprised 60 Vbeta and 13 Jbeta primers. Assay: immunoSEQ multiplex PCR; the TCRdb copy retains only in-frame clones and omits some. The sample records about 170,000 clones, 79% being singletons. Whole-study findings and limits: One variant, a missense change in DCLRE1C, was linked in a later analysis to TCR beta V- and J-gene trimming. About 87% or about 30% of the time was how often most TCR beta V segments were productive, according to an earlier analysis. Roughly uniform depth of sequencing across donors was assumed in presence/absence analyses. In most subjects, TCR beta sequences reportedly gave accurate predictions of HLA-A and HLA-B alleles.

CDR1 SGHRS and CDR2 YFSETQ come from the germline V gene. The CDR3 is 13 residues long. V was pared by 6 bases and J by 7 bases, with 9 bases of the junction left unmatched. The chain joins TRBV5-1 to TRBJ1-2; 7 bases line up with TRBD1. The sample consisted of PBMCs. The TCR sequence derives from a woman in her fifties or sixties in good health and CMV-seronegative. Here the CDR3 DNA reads TGCGCCAGCACCCGACAGGGCGAGAGTGGCTACACCTTC. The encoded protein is CASTRQGESGYTF.